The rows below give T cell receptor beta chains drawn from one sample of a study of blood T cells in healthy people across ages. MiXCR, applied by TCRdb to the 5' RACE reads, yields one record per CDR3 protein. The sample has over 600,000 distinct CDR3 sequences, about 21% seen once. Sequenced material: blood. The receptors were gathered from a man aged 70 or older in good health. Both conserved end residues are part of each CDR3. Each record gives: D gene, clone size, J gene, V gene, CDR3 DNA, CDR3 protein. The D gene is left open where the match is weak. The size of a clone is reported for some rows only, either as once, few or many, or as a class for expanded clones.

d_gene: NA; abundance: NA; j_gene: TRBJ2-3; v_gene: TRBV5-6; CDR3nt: TGTGCCAGCAGCTTGGGAGTTCTGGACAGATTAACAGATACGCAGTATTTT; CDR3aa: CASSLGVLDRLTDTQYF
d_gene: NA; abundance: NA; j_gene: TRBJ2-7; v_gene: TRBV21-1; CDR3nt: TGTGCCAGCAGCAAAGTCCGCGGGACACGCTCCTACGAGCAGTACTTC; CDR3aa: CASSKVRGTRSYEQYF
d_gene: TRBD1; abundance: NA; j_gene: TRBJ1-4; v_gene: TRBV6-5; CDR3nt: TGTGCCAGCAGTCCCAGGACAGGGTCGGAAAAACTGTTTTTT; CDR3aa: CASSPRTGSEKLFF
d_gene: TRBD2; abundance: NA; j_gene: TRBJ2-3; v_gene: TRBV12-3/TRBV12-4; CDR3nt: TGTGCCAGCAGTCCCTATGGACTAGCTCCGATGGATACGCAGTATTTT; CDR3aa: CASSPYGLAPMDTQYF
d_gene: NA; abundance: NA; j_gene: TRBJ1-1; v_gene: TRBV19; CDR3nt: TGTGCCAGTAGTCCGTGGCGGACGAACACTGAAGCTTTCTTT; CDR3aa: CASSPWRTNTEAFF
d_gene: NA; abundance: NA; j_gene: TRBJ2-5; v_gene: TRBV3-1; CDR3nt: TGTGCCCTCCAGCAGGGGGGTTACGAGACCCAGTACTTC; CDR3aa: CALQQGGYETQYF
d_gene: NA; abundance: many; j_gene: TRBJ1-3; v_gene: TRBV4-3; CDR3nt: TGCGCCAGCAGCGTCGACATAAATGGAAACACCATATATTTT; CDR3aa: CASSVDINGNTIYF
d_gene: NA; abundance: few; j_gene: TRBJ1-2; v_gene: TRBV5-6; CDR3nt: TGTGCCAGCAGCTCCTCCGATAAGAACTATGGCTACACCTTC; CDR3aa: CASSSSDKNYGYTF
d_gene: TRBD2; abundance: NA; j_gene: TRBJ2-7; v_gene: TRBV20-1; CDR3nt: TGCAGTGCTCTAGGAGGGACTAGCGCCTACGAGCAGTACTTC; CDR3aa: CSALGGTSAYEQYF
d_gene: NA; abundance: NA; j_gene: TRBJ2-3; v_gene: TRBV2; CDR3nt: TGTGCCAGCAGTGATTTCGACGGGACAGATACGCAGTATTTT; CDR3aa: CASSDFDGTDTQYF
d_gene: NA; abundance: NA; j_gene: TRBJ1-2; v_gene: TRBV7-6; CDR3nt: TGTGCCAGCAGCTTTAGGGAGGGGGATGGCTACACCTTC; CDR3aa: CASSFREGDGYTF
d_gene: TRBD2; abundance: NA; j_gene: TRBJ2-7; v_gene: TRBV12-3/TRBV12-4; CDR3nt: TGTGCCAGCAGAACTAGCGGGAGTACTGGCGAGCAGTACTTC; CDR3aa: CASRTSGSTGEQYF
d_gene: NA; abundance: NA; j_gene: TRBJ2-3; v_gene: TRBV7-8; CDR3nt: TGTGCCAGCAGCTTAGGATGGGTTAAAGGGATTGGCACAGATACGCAGTATTTT; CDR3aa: CASSLGWVKGIGTDTQYF
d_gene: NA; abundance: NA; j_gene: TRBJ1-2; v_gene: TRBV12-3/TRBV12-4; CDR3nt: TGTGCCAGCAGTCCCCAGGGCCCTTATGGCTACACCTTC; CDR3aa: CASSPQGPYGYTF
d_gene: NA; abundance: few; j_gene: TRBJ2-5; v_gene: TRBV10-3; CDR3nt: TGTGCCATCAGTGATGGGGGATCGGAGACCCAGTACTTC; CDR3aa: CAISDGGSETQYF
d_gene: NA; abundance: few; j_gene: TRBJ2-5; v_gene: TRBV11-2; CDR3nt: TGTGCCAGCAGCTACCGAAGGCCTCAAGAGACCCAGTACTTC; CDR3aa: CASSYRRPQETQYF
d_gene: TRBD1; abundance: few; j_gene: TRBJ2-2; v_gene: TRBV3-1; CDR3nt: TGTGCCAGCAGCCCGCGGACAGGGCTGACCGGGGAGCTGTTTTTT; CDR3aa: CASSPRTGLTGELFF
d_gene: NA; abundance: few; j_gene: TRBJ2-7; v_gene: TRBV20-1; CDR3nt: TGCAGTGCCCGCCTCTACGAGCAGTACTTC; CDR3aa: CSARLYEQYF
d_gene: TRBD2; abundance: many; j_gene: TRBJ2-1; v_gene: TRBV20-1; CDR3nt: TGCAGTGCTAGAGATCAGATTAGCGGGAACTCCTACAATGAGCAGTTCTTC; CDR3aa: CSARDQISGNSYNEQFF
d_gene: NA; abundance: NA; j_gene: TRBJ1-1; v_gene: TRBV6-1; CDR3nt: TGTGCCAGCTATGCGGTGGAGGGGGACACTGAAGCTTTCTTT; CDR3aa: CASYAVEGDTEAFF
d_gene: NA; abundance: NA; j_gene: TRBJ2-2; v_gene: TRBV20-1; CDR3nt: TGCAGTGCTAGCGGGGCGCCGAACACCGGGGAGCTGTTTTTT; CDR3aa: CSASGAPNTGELFF
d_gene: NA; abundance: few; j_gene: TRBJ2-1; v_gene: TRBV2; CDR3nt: TGTGCCAGCAGGCGCCGGGACCCTTACAATGAGCAGTTCTTC; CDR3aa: CASRRRDPYNEQFF
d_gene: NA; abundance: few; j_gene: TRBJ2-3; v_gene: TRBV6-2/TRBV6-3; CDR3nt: TGTGCCAGCAGTTCTGACAGCGCCTCCGGGGATACGCAGTATTTT; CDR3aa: CASSSDSASGDTQYF
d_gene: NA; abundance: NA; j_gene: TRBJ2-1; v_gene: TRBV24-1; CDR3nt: TGTGCCACCAGTGCCCGAACCAGTACGAATGAGCAGTTCTTC; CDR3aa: CATSARTSTNEQFF
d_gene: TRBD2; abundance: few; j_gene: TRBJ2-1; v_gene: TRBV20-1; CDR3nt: TGCAGTGCCACCCAGCGCGGGAGGAGAGACAATGAGCAGTTCTTC; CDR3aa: CSATQRGRRDNEQFF
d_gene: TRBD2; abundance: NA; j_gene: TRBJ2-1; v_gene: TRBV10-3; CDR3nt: TGTGCCATCAGCGCCGGACTAGCGGCGAACAATGAGCAGTTCTTC; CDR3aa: CAISAGLAANNEQFF
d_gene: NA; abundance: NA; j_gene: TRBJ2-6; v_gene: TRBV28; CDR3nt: TGTGCCAGCAGTGACCGGGGGCAGGGCAATCCACCTGGGGCCAACGTCCTGACTTTC; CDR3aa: CASSDRGQGNPPGANVLTF
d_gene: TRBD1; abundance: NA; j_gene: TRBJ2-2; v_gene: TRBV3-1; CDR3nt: TGTGCCAGCAGCCAAGTCCCGGGGACAGGCACCGGGGAGCTGTTTTTT; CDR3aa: CASSQVPGTGTGELFF
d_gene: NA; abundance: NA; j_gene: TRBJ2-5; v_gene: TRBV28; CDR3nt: TGTGCCAGCAGCCAAAGGGACCAAGAGACCCAGTACTTC; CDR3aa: CASSQRDQETQYF
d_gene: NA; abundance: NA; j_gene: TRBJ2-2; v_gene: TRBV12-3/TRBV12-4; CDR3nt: TGTGCCAGCGGGGACTCAAACACCGGGGAGCTGTTTTTT; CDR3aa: CASGDSNTGELFF
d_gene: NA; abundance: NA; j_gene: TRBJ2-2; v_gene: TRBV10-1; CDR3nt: TGCGCCAGCAGTGAGCACGGTTTCACCGGGGAGCTGTTTTTT; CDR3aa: CASSEHGFTGELFF
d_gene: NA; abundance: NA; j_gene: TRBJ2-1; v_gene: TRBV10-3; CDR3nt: TGTGCCACGAGTACCGACAGAAACAATGAGCAGTTCTTC; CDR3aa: CATSTDRNNEQFF
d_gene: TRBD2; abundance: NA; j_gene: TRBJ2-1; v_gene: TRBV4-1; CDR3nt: TGCGCCAGCAGCCAAGCACGCGGTCGGGGGGCCTACAATGAGCAGTTCTTC; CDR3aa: CASSQARGRGAYNEQFF
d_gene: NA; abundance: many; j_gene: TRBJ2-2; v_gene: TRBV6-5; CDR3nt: TGTGCCAGCAGTTCGGGACGCCCGAACACCGGGGAGCTGTTTTTT; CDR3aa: CASSSGRPNTGELFF
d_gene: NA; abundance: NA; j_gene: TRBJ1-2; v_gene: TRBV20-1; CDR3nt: TGCAGTGCTAGCGGCTCGGGATCCTACTATGGCTACACCTTC; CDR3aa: CSASGSGSYYGYTF
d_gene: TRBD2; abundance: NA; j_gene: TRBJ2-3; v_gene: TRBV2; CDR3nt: TGTGCCAGCTTGACTAGCGGGAGTACAGATACGCAGTATTTT; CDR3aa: CASLTSGSTDTQYF
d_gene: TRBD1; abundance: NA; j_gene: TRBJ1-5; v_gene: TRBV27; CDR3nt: TGTGCCGGCATGGGACAGGGGAGACATCAGCCCCAGCATTTT; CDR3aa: CAGMGQGRHQPQHF
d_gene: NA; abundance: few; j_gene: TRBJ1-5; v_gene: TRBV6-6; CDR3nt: TGTGCCAGCAGTTACGTAGGGGGCAATCAGCCCCAGCATTTT; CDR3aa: CASSYVGGNQPQHF
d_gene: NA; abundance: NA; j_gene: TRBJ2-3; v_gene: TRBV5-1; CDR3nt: TGCGCCAGCAGCTTGGCCTTTACGGGGTCAGCGGATACAGATACGCAGTATTTT; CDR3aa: CASSLAFTGSADTDTQYF
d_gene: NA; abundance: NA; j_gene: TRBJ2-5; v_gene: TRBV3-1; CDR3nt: TGTGCCAGCAGCCAAACTAAAGAGACCCAGTACTTC; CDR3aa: CASSQTKETQYF
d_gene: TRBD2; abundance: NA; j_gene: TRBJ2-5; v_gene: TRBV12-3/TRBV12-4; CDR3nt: TGTGCCAGCAGTCCCCGGACTAGCGGAAGGGGGGAGACCCAGTACTTC; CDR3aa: CASSPRTSGRGETQYF
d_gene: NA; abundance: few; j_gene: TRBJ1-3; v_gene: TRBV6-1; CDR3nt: TGTGCCAGCAGTGAGTTATACGGTTGGGCGATCTCTGGAAACACCATATATTTT; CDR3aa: CASSELYGWAISGNTIYF
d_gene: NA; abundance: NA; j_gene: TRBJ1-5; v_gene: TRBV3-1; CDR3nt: TGTGCCAGCAGCCAAGATTCCACGGGGGAGCCCCAGCATTTT; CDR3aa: CASSQDSTGEPQHF
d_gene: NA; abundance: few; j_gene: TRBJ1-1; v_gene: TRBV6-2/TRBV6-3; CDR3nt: TGTGCCAGCGCGTACGGGCAAATGAACACTGAAGCTTTCTTT; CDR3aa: CASAYGQMNTEAFF
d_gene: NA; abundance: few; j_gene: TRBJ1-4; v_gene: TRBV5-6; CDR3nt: TGTGCCAGCAGCTTACAGGGAGCCACTAATGAAAAACCGTTTTTT; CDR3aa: CASSLQGATNEKPFF